Detailed here is one T cell receptor beta chain. The antigen it binds to is not known. Qualities for individual bases were not recorded, and no much larger clone is one base off. The library was built by means of the immunoSEQ multiplex PCR assay. A mixture of 60 forward primers for TCR Vbeta segments and 13 reverse primers for TCR Jbeta segments was used in the multiplex PCR. The CDR3 region of rearranged TCR beta genes was amplified from genomic DNA with a multiplex PCR assay. Amplified TCR beta libraries were sequenced as 87-base-pair reads on the Illumina HiSeq System. On the authors' methods: In a later analysis, roughly 80 million unique TCR beta chains were counted across the approximately 620 repertoires, and some 10 million of these chains were shared by at least two donors. To remove PCR and sequencing errors, raw reads were error-corrected and collapsed into unique sequences using a nearest-neighbor algorithm that merged closely related sequences. V, D and J gene segments were assigned by aligning CDR3 sequences to IMGT reference sequences. For a sequence to be retained, at least a six-nucleotide match to both a V gene segment and a J gene segment was required. A rearrangement counted as productive if the CDR3 had no stop codons and remained in frame with V and J, and every other rearrangement counted as non-productive. CDR3 was defined according to IMGT convention as the region running from the second conserved V-encoded cysteine to the conserved J-encoded phenylalanine. The earlier analysis of 587 of the donors excluded sequences that lacked an unambiguous match to a single V gene segment. In an earlier analysis of 500 to 750 of the donors, V segments were called functional above 56.7% productive rearrangements and were called segregating when the between-donor standard deviation exceeded 5%. A statistical classification framework was built to diagnose cytomegalovirus status from the catalog of TCR beta chain sequences. In a later analysis, V and J genes were assigned by comparing TCR nucleotide sequences against IMGT/GENE-DB human TR gene sequences. The TCRdist pipeline was used in a later analysis to assign CDR3 sequences and most-parsimonious VDJ recombination scenarios. A later analysis defined each TCR beta chain by its CDR3 amino acid sequence plus V-gene family, and excluded reads lacking a unique V-gene family. To address suspected cross-contamination and a sequencing artifact, a later analysis removed a few hundred highly shared, low-generation-probability nucleotide sequences. A later analysis calculated a clonal expansion index for each public chain from normalized within-repertoire ranks of inferred template counts. Generation probabilities in a later analysis came from a VDJ recombination model fitted to out-of-frame rearrangements, and those results were checked against IGoR. In a later analysis, TCR-TCR, TCR-HLA and TCR-CMV co-occurrence was scored with hypergeometric tests, and a repertoire-size bias correction was applied to TCR pairs. To estimate false discovery rates, a later analysis permuted the HLA or CMV assignments 20 times. In a later analysis, co-occurring TCRs were grouped using DBSCAN, with TCRdist sequence similarity added in when clustering inside HLA-allele-positive subsets. Repertoires with fewer than 30,000 or more than 120,000 public chains were left out of co-occurrence clustering, as were five repertoires with anomalous nucleotide sharing. This is the immuneACCESS table as TCRdb keeps it, with only in-frame sequences that have V and J called. A part of the clones is gone; compared with another copy, unresolved V genes explain less than half, and the rest is unexplained. V, J and clone size reflect that table, while D and trimming were determined from the DNA. The sample table lists 100,000 or so clones, around three quarters of them with a count of one. Around 4% of the sample rests with the top ten.

The cohort consisted of more than 650 healthy bone marrow donors. At the time of sampling, every cohort member was nominally healthy, though immune exposures that went unrecorded were likely present. The donor tested CMV seropositive and was one of the 289 seropositive cohort members. Every donor gave a peripheral blood sample, and the peripheral blood mononuclear cells from that sample were used for TCR beta sequencing. The Qiagen DNeasy Blood Extraction Kit was used to extract genomic DNA from the blood cell samples. This sample is part of a study of cytomegalovirus exposure and HLA in healthy donors (dated 2017 in TCRdb). With regard to the full study: An earlier analysis of approximately 600 of the donors reported more than 250 Gb of sequence data and 117 million unique TCR beta sequences from about 200 million T cells. An early release that covered fewer than 750 HLA-typed donors contained about 300 gigabases of sequencing data and 65 million to 100 million unique TCR sequences. Of the roughly 390 genotyped donors, 81% were placed in the genetic ancestry cluster associated with self-reported Caucasian donors. The study aimed to test whether cataloging public T cell receptors could reveal signatures of past pathogen exposure. The T cell repertoires of 666 subjects were profiled by immunosequencing and related to cytomegalovirus serostatus. Besides the first cohort of more than 650 subjects, a separate validation cohort made up of some 110 different subjects was used. The study combined high-throughput TCR immunosequencing, statistical association of individual TCRs with disease status, and machine learning to predict cytomegalovirus infection status. To study patterns of TCR occurrence, a later analysis re-analyzed previously published TCR beta repertoires from 666 donors and added high-resolution HLA genotyping. Rather than using new phenotypic data, the later analysis identified candidate immune exposures from TCR beta sequences and from how often those sequences occurred across donors. An earlier analysis of some 500 of the donors used high-throughput TCR beta sequencing to judge whether each TCR beta V gene segment behaved as functional or pseudogenic. Donor age, sex, ethnicity and CMV serostatus were compiled alongside the repertoire data. A later genetic analysis took genome-wide SNP genotypes for about 65% of the 666 donors and used that subset as a discovery cohort. Every discovery cohort repertoire had been produced on one sequencing platform. HLA typing included class I and class II loci at four-digit resolution. The number of donors typed differed by locus, with roughly 620-630 for A, B, C, DRB1 and DQB1, 522 for DQA1, some 570 for DPA1, and some 440 for DPB1. Because of strong linkage in the cohort, roughly 5 DR-DQ haplotypes were treated as single units for association and clustering. Across roughly 420 genotyped donors of the cohort, an average of 235,054 unique TCR beta nucleotide sequences per donor were sequenced, and around 20% of those sequences were non-productive.

Measured from the cysteine to the phenylalanine, the CDR3 is 15 residues long. Here the CDR3 DNA is all that survives: 45 bases in frame from base 1. V loses 2 bases of germline sequence and J loses 4 bases, and the interval between the two ends is 14 bases. Reading the germline V gene (reference sequence) gives CDR1 SEHNR and CDR2 FQNEAQ. What the study reported, not specific to this receptor: A cluster of highly shared sequence variants was judged likely to be a technical artifact of the sequencing pipeline. In an earlier analysis of some 540 of the donors, most TCR beta V segments appeared in productive rearrangements about 87% or about 30% of the time, broadly matching IMGT annotations. Most CMV-associated TCR beta chains appeared to be HLA-restricted in a later analysis, and the HLA associations seemed to be driven largely by CMV exposure. Roughly uniform sequencing depth across donors was assumed in presence/absence analyses, although this assumption may not hold. Strong co-occurrence of HLA alleles, especially DR and DQ, made assigning TCR associations to individual alleles difficult. Most TCR sequences were seen in very few donors, while some public TCRs were found in many individuals. About 17 rarely observed V segments, including chromosome 9 orphons, were excluded from the earlier analysis of some 590 of the donors because counts were too low. In this cohort, only TCR beta chains were sequenced, and detectable features were limited by the absence of alpha or paired-chain data. A further reported finding was that TCR beta sequences accurately predicted the HLA-A and HLA-B alleles for most subjects in the first cohort. The study listed 150 to 200 TCR beta chains as associated with cytomegalovirus. CMV serostatus was the only immune exposure information available for the cohort. It was suggested by the authors that the approach could potentially be generalized to other disease states and immunological phenotypes. The classifier was reported to diagnose cytomegalovirus status with high specificity and sensitivity in both the original cohort and the validation cohort. V-gene and J-gene trimming of TCR beta chains was associated with a missense DCLRE1C variant in a later genetic analysis, and the association was replicated in an independent cohort. In a later analysis, HLA-associated TCR beta chains were found to be more clonally expanded and to have lower generation probabilities than equally common non-associated chains. Correlated functional status among segregating V segments might reflect linkage disequilibrium, but an unknown experimental factor could not be ruled out. According to a later analysis, TCR association rates differed among HLA loci, with DRB1 alleles showing the most associated TCRs and HLA-C alleles showing the fewest. Three of the identified cytomegalovirus-associated TCR beta chains were confirmed in vitro to be specific for cytomegalovirus antigens. In a later analysis, several top co-occurrence clusters were reported to appear linked to parvovirus B19, influenza, CMV and Epstein-Barr virus. Because the 87-base-pair reads could not distinguish some IMGT-functional V segments, including TRBV6-2 and TRBV6-3, those segments were excluded. According to a later genetic analysis, donors in an Asian-associated ancestry cluster had fewer N-insertions in productive TCRs than the approximately 610-donor mean. Specific HLA alleles were associated with 16,951 TCR beta sequences at a false discovery rate of 0.05 in a later analysis. Because HLA typing was missing for some donors at each locus, association tests included only the typed subset.

What was sequenced was PBMCs. The TCR sequence derives from a female donor in good health and CMV-seropositive. The chain was built from TRBV7-9 and TRBJ1-1; the D gene lacks a confident call. The CDR3: CASSLPPPRGTEAFF. The DNA sequence reads TGTGCCAGCAGCTTACCCCCTCCACGAGGCACTGAAGCTTTCTTT.